These 3 T cell receptor beta chains were sequenced from one sample in a study of identifying expanded T cells in peripheral blood. The repertoire was sequenced with immunoSEQ multiplex PCR; TCRdb's copy has only in-frame clones and lacks some. The data hold 130,000 or so clones, with approximately 84% observed a single time. Sequencing was carried out using blood. The source is a person aged 18-70 years in good health.

The chain employs TRBV28 and TRBJ1-6; no definite D call. Germline CDR1 is MDHEN and CDR2 is SYDVKM. The germline V and J ends were trimmed by 7 bases and 5 bases, with 12 bases remaining between them. The CDR3 has 14 residues. In DNA form, the CDR3 reads TGTGCCAGCACCCTCGAACCAAATAATTCACCCCTCCACTTT. Encoded protein: CASTLEPNNSPLHF.

J is TRBJ1-1 and V is TRBV18, with D possibly matching TRBD1 (5 bases). Germline lookup yields CDR1 KGHSH and CDR2 LQKENI. The CDR3 has 20 residues. Trimming shortened V by 0 bases and J by 1 base, and 24 bases separated the two germline ends. CDR3 protein: CASSPPLGARDPTGNTEAFF. DNA for the CDR3: TGTGCCAGCTCACCACCCTTAGGAGCCCGGGACCCCACGGGGAACACTGAAGCTTTCTTT. Full variable domain (remainder filled in from reference TRBV18 and TRBJ1-1): NAGVMQNPRHLVRRRGQEARLRCSPMKGHSHVYWYRQLPEEGLKFMVYLQKENIIDESGMPKERFSAEFPKEGPSILRIQQVVRGDSAAYFCASSPPLGARDPTGNTEAFFGQGTRLTVV.

The chain combines TRBV6-6 with TRBJ2-1; D perhaps matches TRBD1 (5 bases). Germline CDR1 is MNHNY and CDR2 is SVGAGI (reference sequence). V was cut by 6 bases and J by 7 bases, with 16 bases left in between. This CDR3 contains 14 residues. The CDR3 is CASRPPAGKNEQFF. The CDR3 DNA reads as TGTGCCAGCAGACCCCCAGCAGGGAAGAATGAGCAGTTCTTC.